This section outlines one T cell receptor (beta chain) sequence together with its context. A few counts support this clonotype. This clone's antigen is unknown. No much larger clone is present one base from it, and per-base qualities are unavailable. The data were obtained in a study of CD8 T cells in ankylosing spondylitis (TCRdb year 2017). For the wider study: T cell receptor beta repertoires were profiled in healthy donors and ankylosing spondylitis patients so that disease-linked TCR variants could be found. In total, the full study cohort was made up of roughly 100 healthy donors and approximately 24 ankylosing spondylitis patients. Peripheral blood was sampled, and synovial fluid was additionally collected from ankylosing spondylitis patients.

The paper's findings and limits, for the study overall: Some of the motif variants had been reported before in the synovial fluid and blood of reactive arthritis patients, a finding that suggests common disease-initiation mechanisms. According to the report, matched synovial fluid samples from ankylosing spondylitis patients were significantly enriched for the disease-linked clones. A TCR beta motif made up of several highly homologous amino acid variants appeared to be characteristic of blood from ankylosing spondylitis patients. The disease-linked clones had a CD8+ phenotype and were found at relatively low frequencies in peripheral blood.

The junction carries 18 bases between V and J, which are trimmed by 5 bases and 5 bases respectively. Spanning cysteine to phenylalanine, the CDR3 consists of 16 amino acids. Just CDR3 DNA is preserved here, 48 bases in frame from base 1. Sequencing took place on an Illumina HiSeq 2500. Quantitative 5'-RACE with molecular barcodes was the method used to prepare the TCR beta libraries. Turning to the authors' computational methods: Disease-linked TCR variants were identified with a new computational method built on a probabilistic model of VDJ rearrangement. TCRdb reprocessing: public reads trimmed at Q25 with fastp, clones called with MiXCR, in-frame beta chains kept. Identical CDR3 protein sequences are pooled into one entry, listed with their most common genes and DNA. Here the V and J calls rest on TCRdb's processing, not on the authors' analysis. The sample table lists approximately 350,000 distinct CDR3 sequences, roughly 20% of them with a count of one. Clones ranked in the top ten supply around 13% of the sample.

The source material was blood, either unsorted or a sorted T cell fraction (not recorded which). The origin of this receptor is a male donor with ankylosing spondylitis or in good health (not recorded which). The rearrangement combines TRBV12-3 or TRBV12-4 with TRBJ2-2, with TRBD1 tentatively as D gene (6 bases match). The bases are TGTGCCAGCAGTCCCCGGGACACTGCCCTAACCGGGGAGCTGTTTTTT. The translation is CASSPRDTALTGELFF.